These 28 T cell receptor beta chains came from one sample sequenced in a study of T-cell reconstitution after alpha-beta-depleted transplantation in children. During its preparation, the TCRbeta library received unique molecular identifiers. Each CDR3 protein gets one entry after TCRdb re-called the PCR reads with MiXCR. The data show 200,000 to 300,000 distinct CDR3 sequences, around 12% seen once. The specimen comprised PBMCs from the stem cell graft donor, sampled from the stem cell graft. Receptor source: a human donor who donated a stem cell graft to a child with acute lymphoblastic leukemia.

This clonotype showed up many times. The V call is TRBV28, the J call TRBJ1-4; 12 nucleotides match TRBD1. V lost 5 bases and J lost 9; bases outside the gene matches: 7. CDR3 length equals 15 residues. Germline CDR1 is MDHEN and CDR2 is SYDVKM. CDR3 amino acids: CASSPHGTGGKKLFF. The CDR3, as DNA: TGTGCCAGCAGTCCCCACGGGACAGGGGGCAAAAAACTGTTTTTT.

The table lists this clonotype with a few counts. The rearrangement joins TRBV5-1 to TRBJ2-1; 7 bases are shared with TRBD1. This CDR3 region has 17 residues. CDR1 SGHRS and CDR2 YFSETQ come from the germline V gene. The junction had 15 bases not matched to a gene; V was cut back by 2 bases and J by 7 bases. The CDR3 DNA reads TGCGCCAGCAGCTTTCCTCGAGGGGACAGCCTAGGAAATGAGCAGTTCTTC. The encoded protein is CASSFPRGDSLGNEQFF.

This clonotype was seen a few times. The chain joins TRBV12-3 or TRBV12-4 to TRBJ2-5; the D is unclear. The V and J ends lost 2 bases and 4 bases respectively, with 8 bases between them. The CDR3 length is 13 residues. The CDR3 is CASSLIVRETQYF. The DNA of the CDR3 is TGTGCCAGCAGTTTAATTGTGAGAGAGACCCAGTACTTC.

This clonotype occurred many times. This sequence joins TRBV7-9 and TRBJ2-3; tentatively, D is TRBD1 (5 bases). CDR3 size: 15 residues. Germline V gene sequence: CDR1 SEHNR, CDR2 FQNEAQ (reference sequence). Deletions cut 1 base from V and 6 bases from J, with 14 bases between. CDR3 region: CASSLGPRVVDTQYF. CDR3 coding DNA: TGTGCCAGCAGCTTAGGGCCCAGGGTCGTGGATACGCAGTATTTT.

This clonotype occurred many times. The chain uses TRBV7-2 and TRBJ1-2; tentative D call: TRBD1 (5 bases). The CDR3 is 17 residues long. V was trimmed by 0 bases and J by 1 base, leaving 15 bases between them. Germline CDR1 SGHTA, CDR2 FQGNSA. The CDR3 nucleotides read TGTGCCAGCAGCTTAGCCGGGGCCGAGGCTTTTAACTATGGCTACACCTTC. This codes for CASSLAGAEAFNYGYTF.

This clonotype was picked up many times. V is TRBV4-3 and J is TRBJ2-7, with D possibly TRBD2 on 6 matching bases. CDR1 and CDR2 (germline): LGHNA, YSLEER. The CDR3 contains 15 residues. V was pared by 5 bases and J by 6 bases, with 20 bases between. The CDR3: CASSFRDSRSSEQYF. CDR3 bases: TGCGCCAGCAGCTTCCGGGACTCCCGAAGTAGCGAGCAGTACTTC.

This clonotype was seen repeatedly, ten times or more. This chain joins TRBV12-3 or TRBV12-4 and TRBJ1-3; D gene ambiguous. This CDR3 spans 16 amino acids. Trimming removed 5 bases from V and 5 bases from J, with 19 bases in between. CDR3 DNA sequence: TGTGCCAGCAGTCCACCCCTCCGCGACGTAAGAAACACCATATATTTT. This gives the protein CASSPPLRDVRNTIYF.

As to this clonotype: This may stem from a read error, because a much larger clone lies one nucleotide away. The chain joins TRBV5-1 to TRBJ2-6; 7 positions match TRBD1. CDR1 SGHRS and CDR2 YFSETQ come from the germline V gene. The CDR3 is 16 residues long. Here the CDR3 reads CASSLDAVTGANGLTF. CDR3 DNA sequence: TGCGCCAGCAGCTTGGATGCCGTTACAGGGGCCAACGGCCTGACTTTC.

This clonotype was seen many times. The rearrangement links TRBV7-8 to TRBJ2-3; 9 nucleotides match TRBD2. The germline gives CDR1 SGHVS, CDR2 FQNEAQ. With 1 base clipped from V and 2 bases from J, the junction kept 7 bases outside the gene matches. This CDR3 contains 17 residues. CDR3 protein: CASSLVGAGGITDTQYF. DNA for the CDR3: TGTGCCAGCAGCTTAGTTGGGGCGGGAGGGATCACAGATACGCAGTATTTT.

CDR3 loop: CASSYTFGQGNSPLHF. The CDR3 nucleotides are TGTGCCAGCAGTTACACCTTTGGACAGGGGAATTCACCCCTCCACTTT. V gene TRBV6-5 combines with J gene TRBJ1-6, with TRBD1 matching over 9 bases. Unmatched junction bases numbered 6, after V lost 2 bases and J lost 7 bases. The CDR3 spans 16 residues. Germline-derived CDR1 and CDR2 are MNHEY and SVGAGI.

This clonotype was seen repeatedly, ten times or more. V and J are TRBV5-1 and TRBJ1-1, with 9 nucleotides matching TRBD1. V gave up 4 bases and J gave up 8 bases; unmatched junction bases: 6. This CDR3 has 13 amino acids. Germline lookup yields CDR1 SGHRS and CDR2 YFSETQ. The CDR3 coding sequence is TGCGCCAGCAGCCCCCGGGACAGGGCAGAAGCTTTCTTT. This sequence encodes CASSPRDRAEAFF.

This clonotype was recorded at least ten times. The chain has TRBV20-1 and TRBJ1-2; 10 bases map to TRBD1. The CDR3 is made up of 13 amino acids. V gave up 6 bases and J gave up 8 bases; unmatched junction bases: 9. CDR1 and CDR2 (germline): DFQATT, SNEGSKA (reference sequence). For the CDR3, the DNA is TGCAGTGCCTCCGGGACAGGGGATTGGGGCTACACCTTC. It specifies CSASGTGDWGYTF.

This clonotype was detected a few times. The chain uses TRBV6-5 and TRBJ2-1, with 11 nucleotides matching TRBD1. The CDR3 has 15 amino acids. Germline V lookup: CDR1 MNHEY, CDR2 SVGAGI. V was clipped by 8 bases and J by 0 bases; unmatched bases: 3. The CDR3 nucleotides are TGTGCCAGCGGACAGGGGGCTTACTCCTACAATGAGCAGTTCTTC. Amino acids: CASGQGAYSYNEQFF.

This rearrangement joins TRBV5-4 to TRBJ1-1; a possible D gene is TRBD1 (5 bases). CDR1 SGHNT and CDR2 YYREEE come from the germline V gene (reference sequence). Trimming pared 3 bases from V and 1 base from J, leaving 13 bases between. The CDR3 contains 15 residues. The CDR3 nucleotides read TGTGCCAGCAGCTCCTCCTATGACAGGAACACTGAAGCTTTCTTT. This gives the protein CASSSSYDRNTEAFF.

This clonotype was seen a handful of times. The V gene is TRBV6-5, the J gene TRBJ1-2; D remains ambiguous. V shed 0 bases and J shed 4 bases, with 6 bases lying between them. The CDR3 extends over 13 amino acids. CDR1 and CDR2 (germline): MNHEY, SVGAGI. CDR3 residues: CASSYSVSYGYTF. As DNA, the CDR3 is TGTGCCAGCAGTTACTCTGTCTCCTATGGCTACACCTTC.

The rearrangement links TRBV6-1 to TRBJ2-7; D may match TRBD1 or TRBD2 (5 bases each). CDR1 MNHNS and CDR2 SASEGT come from the germline V gene. V lost 5 bases, J lost 3 bases, and 11 bases lay in between. The CDR3 has 13 amino acids. CDR3 protein: CASSTRGDYEQYF. CDR3 nucleotide sequence: TGTGCCAGCAGTACCCGGGGCGACTACGAGCAGTACTTC.

This clonotype was seen a handful of times. The V call is TRBV12-3 or TRBV12-4, the J call TRBJ2-5; TRBD2 might be the D (6 bases). Trimming left V 4 bases short and J 4 bases short, with 10 bases between. The CDR3 length is 13 residues. The CDR3 loop is CASSWGESETQYF. CDR3 nucleotide sequence: TGTGCCAGCAGTTGGGGGGAGTCAGAGACCCAGTACTTC.

This clonotype was counted at least ten times. This sequence joins TRBV5-1 and TRBJ2-7, with TRBD1 identical over 8 bases. CDR1 and CDR2 (germline): SGHRS, YFSETQ. Germline trimming cut 5 bases from V and 0 bases from J; bases unmatched to any gene: 10. CDR3 length: 16 amino acids. CDR3 DNA sequence: TGCGCCAGCAGGCCCCCCGGGACAGGATTCTCCTACGAGCAGTACTTC. It translates to CASRPPGTGFSYEQYF. Filled out from reference TRBV5-1 and TRBJ2-7, the complete variable domain reads KAGVTQTPRYLIKTRGQQVTLSCSPISGHRSVSWYQQTPGQGLQFLFEYFSETQRNKGNFPGRFSGRQFSNSRSEMNVSTLELGDSALYLCASRPPGTGFSYEQYFGPGTRLTVT.

This clonotype showed up many times. The rearrangement uses TRBV28 and TRBJ2-2; D may be TRBD1 (5 bases). Germline V gene data show CDR1 as MDHEN and CDR2 as SYDVKM. Deletions cut 5 bases from V and 6 bases from J, with 13 bases between. The CDR3 loop spans 14 amino acids. In nucleotides, the CDR3 is TGTGCCAGCAGTGACAGACACCTAGCCGGGGAGCTGTTTTTT. Its translation: CASSDRHLAGELFF.

This clonotype was recorded a few times. The chain uses TRBV30 and TRBJ1-2, with D unclear. CDR1 and CDR2 (germline): GTSNPN, SVGIG (reference sequence). CDR3 size: 13 residues. The V end lost 3 bases, the J end lost 6 bases, and 14 bases lay between the germline ends. In nucleotides, the CDR3 is TGTGCCTGGAGAGAGACTGCGAACGATGGCTACACCTTC. Translation: CAWRETANDGYTF.

This chain joins TRBV30 and TRBJ2-7; D assignment may be TRBD1 or TRBD2 (5 bases each). V dropped 4 bases and J dropped 4 bases, with 14 bases sitting between them. The length of the CDR3 is 13 residues. Germline V gene lookup returns CDR1 GTSNPN and CDR2 SVGIG (reference sequence). The DNA for the CDR3 is TGTGCCTGGAATCACAATGGGGGTTACGAGCAGTACTTC. Residues: CAWNHNGGYEQYF.

This clonotype has ten or more counts. The V and J genes are TRBV6-6 and TRBJ1-5; unclear D gene. V was shortened by 4 bases and J by 6 bases, with 7 bases between the two germline ends. This CDR3 comprises 12 residues. In germline, CDR1 is MNHNY, CDR2 SVGAGI (reference sequence). The CDR3 DNA follows: TGTGCCAGCAGTTCCTTAGGTCAGCCCCAGCATTTT. Translating gives CASSSLGQPQHF.

This clonotype was seen a few times. The chain carries TRBV10-3 and TRBJ1-5, with D hard to call. CDR1 is ENHRY, CDR2 SYGVKD, per germline. There are 14 residues in the CDR3. V was cut by 0 bases and J by 1 base, with 4 bases left in between. The CDR3 sequence: CAISESRSNQPQHF. CDR3 coding DNA: TGTGCCATCAGTGAGTCGAGGAGCAATCAGCCCCAGCATTTT.

This clonotype was counted at least ten times. The chain is built from TRBV20-1 and TRBJ1-1; no clear D. The CDR3 is made up of 16 amino acids. CDR1 is DFQATT and CDR2 is SNEGSKA in the germline V gene (reference sequence). Trimming shortened V by 0 bases and J by 2 bases, and 16 bases separated the two germline ends. This CDR3 is CSAREPVLGLNTEAFF. Written as DNA, the CDR3 is TGCAGTGCTAGAGAGCCAGTTTTGGGATTAAACACTGAAGCTTTCTTT.

This clonotype was recorded many times. V usage is TRBV5-1 and J usage is TRBJ1-1, with D possibly being TRBD1 (5 bases). Germline CDR1 and CDR2: SGHRS and YFSETQ. CDR3 length: 16 amino acids. Trimming removed 4 bases from V and 5 bases from J, with 21 bases in between. The CDR3 DNA sequence: TGCGCCAGCAGCCCTGGGGCGGCCTTGGTGGAGACTGAAGCTTTCTTT. Its translation is CASSPGAALVETEAFF.

This clonotype was counted many times. The J gene is TRBJ2-1, the V gene TRBV5-6; D unclear. CDR3 size: 13 residues. The germline V and J ends were trimmed by 2 bases and 5 bases, with 8 bases remaining between them. Germline V CDR1 and CDR2: SGHDT, YYEEEE. The CDR3 DNA reads TGTGCCAGCAGCTTTATTTTCGACAATGAGCAGTTCTTC. This sequence encodes CASSFIFDNEQFF.

This chain connects TRBV7-9 to TRBJ1-1, with D possibly being TRBD1 (5 bases). V lost 5 bases and J 4 bases, leaving 11 bases between the germline ends. CDR3 length: 13 amino acids. Germline V gives CDR1 SEHNR, CDR2 FQNEAQ (reference sequence). The CDR3 protein is CASSGGMATEAFF. The DNA for the CDR3 is TGTGCCAGCAGCGGGGGAATGGCCACTGAAGCTTTCTTT.

This clonotype occurred a few times. The rearrangement joins TRBV7-8 to TRBJ2-1; a weak D match, TRBD1 (5 bases). This CDR3 spans 16 amino acids. Trimming took off 4 bases at V and 1 base at J, with 14 bases between the two ends. Germline values: CDR1 SGHVS, CDR2 FQNEAQ. CDR3: CASSSHGRGSYNEQFF. For the CDR3, the DNA is TGTGCCAGCAGCTCCCACGGAAGGGGATCCTACAATGAGCAGTTCTTC.